This T cell receptor (beta chain) originates from a study of blood T cell repertoires in COVID-19. In the study overall: COVID-19 samples, acute and convalescent, were from the United States, Italy and Spain. In each case, the material was cDNA or gDNA derived from T cells, B-cell-depleted T cells, or PBMCs.

Germline CDR1 reads SGHKS; CDR2 reads YYEKEE (reference sequence). CDR3 size: 16 residues. V was trimmed by 2 bases and J by 0 bases, leaving 15 bases between them. Original data processing: Scientists estimated how many nucleated cells there were by amplifying reference gene primers. Profiling relied on immunoSEQ multiplex PCR, and the TCRdb table lists in-frame clones only, not all of them. D and trimming were read from the DNA, whereas the V and J calls and clone size are those reported in that table. The repertoire consists of 90,000 to 120,000 clones, with approximately 89% occurring once and the leading ten covering roughly 0.99%.

The sequencing sample was made of peripheral blood. This clonotype was obtained from a man in his 60s with acute or convalescent COVID-19. The chain recombines TRBV5-5 with TRBJ2-7; D might be TRBD2 (6 bases). This chain's CDR3 is CASSFDGGTLSYEQYV. CDR3 sequence (DNA): TGTGCCAGCAGCTTCGATGGGGGGACTCTCTCCTACGAGCAGTACGTC.